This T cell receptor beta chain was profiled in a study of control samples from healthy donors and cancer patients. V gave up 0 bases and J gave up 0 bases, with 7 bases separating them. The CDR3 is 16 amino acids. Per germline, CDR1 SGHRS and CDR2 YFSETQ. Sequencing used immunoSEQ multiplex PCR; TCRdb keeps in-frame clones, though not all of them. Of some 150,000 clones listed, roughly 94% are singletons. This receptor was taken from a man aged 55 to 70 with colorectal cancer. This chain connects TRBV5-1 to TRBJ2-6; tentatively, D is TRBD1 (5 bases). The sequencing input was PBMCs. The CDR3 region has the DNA TGCGCCAGCAGCTTGGCGACAGCCTCTGGGGCCAACGTCCTGACTTTC. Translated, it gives CASSLATASGANVLTF.